Listed here is a single T cell receptor beta chain. There is no known antigen for this receptor. Base qualities are not provided; no much larger clone lies one nucleotide away. Other DNA sequences in this sample translate to the same CDR3. These data come from a study of shared clonotypes between healthy human individuals (dated by TCRdb to between 2020 and 2021). As for the study more broadly: The cohort included a few men and a couple of women between 18 and 49 years of age. For each donor, CD4 naive and CD4 memory were each run on three plates, CD8 naive on two plates, and CD8 memory on one plate. To increase sequencing depth and limit assay-specific biases, TCR repertoire library preparation and sequencing were carried out by different laboratories using diverse techniques. Blood TCR repertoires of several healthy adults were deeply sequenced to estimate repertoire size and the extent of clonotype sharing between individuals. Between about 0.8 and 9 billion PBMCs per donor were obtained by leukapheresis. Broad study findings and their caveats: Pairwise subsampling indicated that sequencing depth was expected to affect the degree of clonotype sharing among donors. The genetic and exposure-history diversity represented was limited by the small number of donors. Naive subsets generally had larger estimated clonotype richness than memory subsets. Incomplete sequencing was indicated by rarefaction of sorted-subset datasets, despite the large sequencing depth. Sampling was restricted to blood, and TCR repertoires in tissues likely differ from the TCR repertoires found in blood. Approximately 5% of naive CD4, 3.5% of naive CD8, approximately 2% of memory CD4, and about 0.4% of memory CD8 clonotypes were shared across several donors. Compared with non-shared clonotypes, the clonotypes found in all four sorted-subset donors had higher generation probabilities.

Sequences LGHNA (CDR1) and YSLEER (CDR2) are obtained from the germline V gene. V sheds 1 base and J sheds 3 bases, leaving 6 bases between their ends. The CDR3 covers 14 residues, taking in both the cysteine and the phenylalanine. The DNA shown is the 42-base CDR3, in frame from base 1. Donors were healthy HIV-negative adults with no recently reported acute infections or vaccinations. Only Caucasian adults living in Nashville, Tennessee, USA were represented among the donors. CD4+ T cells were enriched by magnetic negative selection, after which naive cells were positively selected on CD45RA and the negative fraction was taken as the memory subset. Blood was collected by leukapheresis, and PBMCs were isolated by Ficoll-Histopaque density gradient centrifugation and then cryopreserved in liquid nitrogen vapor phase. Analytical flow cytometry was used to check the purity and quantity of every magnetically sorted T cell population. Genomic DNA was isolated from each sorted fraction and quantified by UV absorbance on a Nanodrop 2000c.

Using the deep immunoSEQ assay, TCR CDR3 regions were amplified from genomic DNA by multiplex PCR. For each cell subset, the extracted genomic DNA was distributed evenly across all wells of several immunoSEQ 96-well plates, and each plate served as one replicate. For sorted subsets, 200 to 250 ng of genomic DNA, equivalent to roughly 33,000 T cell genomes, went into each replicate PCR. Purified libraries were quantified with a Qubit 3.0 fluorometer, sized on a Bioanalyzer 2100, and re-quantified with the KAPA Library Quantification kit. Each immunoSEQ 96-well plate was sequenced on its own single-read 150-cycle Illumina NextSeq 550 flow cell. Concerning the study's data processing: The immunoSEQ output contained only junctional sequences without quality scores, so filtering could not match that applied to full-length reads. To assign V/J genes and CDR3, sequences were annotated against IMGT germline references using PyIR, a Python wrapper for IgBLAST v1.9. Any read was removed if the V/J assignment was weak (E-value above 1e-6), the CDR3 was missing, or the read contained stop codons, out-of-frame junctions, or ambiguous translated residues. V3J clonotypes were defined by identical inferred V gene, J gene, and CDR3 amino acid sequence. The percentage overlap between two repertoires was calculated by dividing the number of shared unique clonotypes by the size of the smaller repertoire. Three approaches were used to assess repertoire richness: RTK rarefaction, the Chao1 estimator, and Recon v2.1 estimates of unobserved clonotypes. Generation probabilities for all TCRbeta clonotypes obtained by the gDNA method from a handful of donors were computed using OLGA. The table comes from immuneACCESS by way of TCRdb, which keeps in-frame sequences with V and J called. Part of the clones is missing from these tables; in studies checked, under half for an unresolved V gene and the rest for unknown reasons. Clone size and V and J calls were adopted from that table, with D and trimming inferred from the DNA. This sample holds around 2.3 million clones; around 95% were observed only once. The ten largest clones take up less than 0.15% of the sample.

The rearrangement combines TRBV4-3 with TRBJ1-4, with the D gene uncertain. Sequencing input: naive CD4+ T cells sorted from blood. This sample's cell subset or site label indicates: CD45RA+ positively selected. The sequence derives from a man younger than 35 in good health. The CDR3 sequence is CASSQGGANEKLFF. The nucleotides read TGCGCCAGCAGCCAAGGGGGAGCTAATGAAAAACTGTTTTTT.